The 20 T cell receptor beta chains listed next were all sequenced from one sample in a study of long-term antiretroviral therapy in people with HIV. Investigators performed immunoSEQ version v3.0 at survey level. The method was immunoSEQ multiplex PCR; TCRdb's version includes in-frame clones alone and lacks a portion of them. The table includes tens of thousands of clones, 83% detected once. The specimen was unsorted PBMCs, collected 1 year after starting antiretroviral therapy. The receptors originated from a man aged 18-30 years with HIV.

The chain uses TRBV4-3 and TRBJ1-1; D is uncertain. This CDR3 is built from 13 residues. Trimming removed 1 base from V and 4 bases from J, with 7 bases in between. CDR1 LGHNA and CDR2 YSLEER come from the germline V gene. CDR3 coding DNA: TGCGCCAGCAGCCAAGGAGGGAGCACTGAAGCTTTCTTT. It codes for CASSQGGSTEAFF.

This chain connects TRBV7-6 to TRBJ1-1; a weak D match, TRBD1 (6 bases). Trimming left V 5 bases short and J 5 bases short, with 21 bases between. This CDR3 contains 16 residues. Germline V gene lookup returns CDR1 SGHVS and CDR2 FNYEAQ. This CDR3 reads CASSGLRRDKGTEAFF. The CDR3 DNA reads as TGTGCCAGCAGCGGCCTGAGGAGGGACAAGGGAACTGAAGCTTTCTTT.

The CDR3 DNA sequence: TGTGCCAGCGGCCGGGGAAATCAGCCCCAGCATTTT. Protein: CASGRGNQPQHF. This chain joins TRBV7-9 and TRBJ1-5; D is unclear. The CDR3 sequence is 12 residues long. The ends were cut back, 8 bases at V and 4 bases at J, with 9 bases in the middle. Germline V lookup: CDR1 SEHNR, CDR2 FQNEAQ (reference sequence).

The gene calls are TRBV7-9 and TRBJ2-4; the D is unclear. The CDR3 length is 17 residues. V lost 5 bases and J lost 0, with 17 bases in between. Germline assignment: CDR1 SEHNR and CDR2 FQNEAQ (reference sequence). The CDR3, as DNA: TGTGCCAGCAGCGCCGCAGAAACCTCACTAGCCAAAAACATTCAGTACTTC. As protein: CASSAAETSLAKNIQYF.

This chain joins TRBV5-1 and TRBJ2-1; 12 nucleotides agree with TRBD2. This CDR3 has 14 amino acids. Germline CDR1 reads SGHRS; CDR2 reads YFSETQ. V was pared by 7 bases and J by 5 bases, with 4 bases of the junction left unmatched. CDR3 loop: CASGLAGTDNEQFF. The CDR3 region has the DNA TGCGCCAGCGGACTAGCGGGGACCGACAATGAGCAGTTCTTC.

This CDR3 reads CASSPRGQGAGDEQFF. The CDR3 coding sequence is TGTGCCAGCTCACCACGAGGACAGGGGGCGGGCGATGAGCAGTTCTTC. The chain joins TRBV18 to TRBJ2-1; 11 bases map to TRBD1. CDR1 and CDR2 (germline): KGHSH, LQKENI. Trimming removed 1 base from V and 8 bases from J; junction bases left unmatched: 7. The CDR3 loop spans 16 amino acids.

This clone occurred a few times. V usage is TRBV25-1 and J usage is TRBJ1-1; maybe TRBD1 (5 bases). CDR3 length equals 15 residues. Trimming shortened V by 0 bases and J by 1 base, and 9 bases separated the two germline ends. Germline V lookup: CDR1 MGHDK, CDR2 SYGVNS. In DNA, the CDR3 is TGTGCCAGCAGTGAATATGGCAGGGCGAACACTGAAGCTTTCTTT. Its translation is CASSEYGRANTEAFF.

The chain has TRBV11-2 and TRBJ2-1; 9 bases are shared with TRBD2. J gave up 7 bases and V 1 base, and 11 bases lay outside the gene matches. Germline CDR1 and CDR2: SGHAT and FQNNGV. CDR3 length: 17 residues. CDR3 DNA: TGTGCCAGCAGCTTAGCGCTGCGGGGGGGAAGGTTTAATGAGCAGTTCTTC. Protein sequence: CASSLALRGGRFNEQFF.

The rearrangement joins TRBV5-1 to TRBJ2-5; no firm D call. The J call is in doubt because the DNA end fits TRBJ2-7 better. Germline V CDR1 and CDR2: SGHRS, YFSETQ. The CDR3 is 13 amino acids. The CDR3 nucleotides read TGCGCCAGCAGCTTGGAGGTGGTGGACGAGCAGTACTTC. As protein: CASSLEVVDEQYF.

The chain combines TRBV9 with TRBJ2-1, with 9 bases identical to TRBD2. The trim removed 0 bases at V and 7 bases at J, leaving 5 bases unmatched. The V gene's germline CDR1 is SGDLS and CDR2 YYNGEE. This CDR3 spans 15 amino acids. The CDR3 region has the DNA TGTGCCAGCAGCGTAGCGGCGGGAGGGGGAAATGAGCAGTTCTTC. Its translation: CASSVAAGGGNEQFF.

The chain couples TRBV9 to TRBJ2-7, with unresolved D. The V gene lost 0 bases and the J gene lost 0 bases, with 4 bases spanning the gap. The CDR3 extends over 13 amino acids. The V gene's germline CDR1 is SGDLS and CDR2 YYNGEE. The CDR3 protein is CASSVEASYEQYF. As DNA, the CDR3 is TGTGCCAGCAGCGTAGAAGCCTCCTACGAGCAGTACTTC. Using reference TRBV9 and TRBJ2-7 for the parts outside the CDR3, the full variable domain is DSGVTQTPKHLITATGQRVTLRCSPRSGDLSVYWYQQSLDQGLQFLIQYYNGEERAKGNILERFSAQQFPDLHSELNLSSLELGDSALYFCASSVEASYEQYFGPGTRLTVT.

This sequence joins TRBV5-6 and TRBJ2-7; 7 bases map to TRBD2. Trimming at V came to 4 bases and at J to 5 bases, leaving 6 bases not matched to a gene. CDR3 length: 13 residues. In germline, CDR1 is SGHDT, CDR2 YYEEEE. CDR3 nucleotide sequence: TGTGCCAGCAGCCGGGGGGAGCGGAACGAGCAGTACTTC. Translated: CASSRGERNEQYF.

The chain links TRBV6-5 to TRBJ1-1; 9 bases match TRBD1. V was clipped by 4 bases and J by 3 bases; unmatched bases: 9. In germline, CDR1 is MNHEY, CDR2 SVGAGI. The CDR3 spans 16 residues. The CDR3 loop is CASSLIATGGDTEAFF. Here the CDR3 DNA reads TGTGCCAGCAGTTTAATCGCGACAGGGGGTGACACTGAAGCTTTCTTT.

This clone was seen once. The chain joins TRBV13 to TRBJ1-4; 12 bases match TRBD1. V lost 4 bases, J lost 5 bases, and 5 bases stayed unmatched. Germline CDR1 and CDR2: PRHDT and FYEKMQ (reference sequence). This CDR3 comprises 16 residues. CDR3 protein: CASSSRDRGLNEKLFF. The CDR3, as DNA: TGTGCCAGCAGCTCCCGGGACAGGGGGCTGAATGAAAAACTGTTTTTT. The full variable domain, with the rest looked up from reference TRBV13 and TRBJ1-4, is AAGVIQSPRHLIKEKRETATLKCYPIPRHDTVYWYQQGPGQDPQFLISFYEKMQSDKGSIPDRFSAQQFSDYHSELNMSSLELGDSALYFCASSSRDRGLNEKLFFGSGTQLSVL.

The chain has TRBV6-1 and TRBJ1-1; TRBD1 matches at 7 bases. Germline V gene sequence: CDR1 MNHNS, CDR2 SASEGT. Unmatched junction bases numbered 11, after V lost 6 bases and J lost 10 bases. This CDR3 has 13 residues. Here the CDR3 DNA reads TGTGCCAGCAGCGTTACAGGGGATGGGGGAGCTTTCTTT. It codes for CASSVTGDGGAFF.

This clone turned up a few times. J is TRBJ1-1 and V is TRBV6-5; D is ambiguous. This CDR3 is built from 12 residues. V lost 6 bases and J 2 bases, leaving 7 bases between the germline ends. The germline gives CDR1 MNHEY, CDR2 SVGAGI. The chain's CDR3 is CASSRSNTEAFF. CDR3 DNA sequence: TGTGCCAGCAGCAGATCTAACACTGAAGCTTTCTTT.

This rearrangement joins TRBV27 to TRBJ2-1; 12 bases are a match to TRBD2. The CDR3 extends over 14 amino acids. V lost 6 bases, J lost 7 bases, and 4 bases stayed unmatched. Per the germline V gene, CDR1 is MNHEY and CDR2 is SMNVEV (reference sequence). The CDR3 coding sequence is TGTGCCAGCAGGCTAGCGGGGGGGCAGAATGAGCAGTTCTTC. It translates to CASRLAGGQNEQFF.

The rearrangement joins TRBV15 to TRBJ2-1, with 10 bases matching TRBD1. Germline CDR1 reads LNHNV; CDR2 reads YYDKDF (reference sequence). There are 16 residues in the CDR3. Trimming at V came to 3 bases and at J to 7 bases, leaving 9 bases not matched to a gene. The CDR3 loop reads CATSSSGTGDRNEQFF. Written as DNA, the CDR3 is TGTGCCACCAGCAGCAGTGGGACAGGGGATAGAAATGAGCAGTTCTTC.

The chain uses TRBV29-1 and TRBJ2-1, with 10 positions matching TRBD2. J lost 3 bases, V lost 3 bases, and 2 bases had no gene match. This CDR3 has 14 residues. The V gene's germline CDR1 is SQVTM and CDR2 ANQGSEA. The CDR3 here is CSVEPSGGYNEQFF. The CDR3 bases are TGCAGCGTTGAGCCTAGCGGGGGCTACAATGAGCAGTTCTTC.

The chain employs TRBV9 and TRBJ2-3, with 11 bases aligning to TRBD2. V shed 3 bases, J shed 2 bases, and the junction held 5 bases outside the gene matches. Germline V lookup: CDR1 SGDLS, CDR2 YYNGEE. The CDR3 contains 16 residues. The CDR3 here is CASSARLAGSTDTQYF. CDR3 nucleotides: TGTGCCAGCAGCGCCCGACTAGCGGGATCCACAGATACGCAGTATTTT.